The 5 T cell receptor beta chains presented below share a single source sample, sequenced in a study of response to subunit inactivated influenza vaccine. Each CDR3 protein is one row after TCRdb ran MiXCR on the RT-PCR reads. This repertoire shows hundreds of thousands of distinct CDR3 sequences, about 11% found once; its top ten account for approximately 9.9%. The same data also went into a second study, on T cells expressing NK-cell markers. In that study: What made the TCR beta cDNA was 5'RACE template switching with UMIs.

The specimen comprised PBMCs from blood, sampled on the day of vaccination. The receptors derive from a man in his fifties who received an inactivated influenza vaccine.

The V and J genes are TRBV5-1 and TRBJ2-3; the match to TRBD1 covers 11 bases. Trimming cost V 4 bases and J 3 bases; bases outside gene matches: 7. Germline assignment: CDR1 SGHRS and CDR2 YFSETQ. The CDR3 is 16 amino acids. The CDR3 is CASSGRDRGFTDTQYF. The CDR3 DNA sequence: TGCGCCAGCAGCGGCCGGGACAGGGGGTTTACAGATACGCAGTATTTT.

This clonotype was recorded a few times. The V and J genes are TRBV6-2 or TRBV6-3 and TRBJ2-7, with TRBD1 matching over 7 bases. J gave up 0 bases and V 3 bases, and 5 bases lay outside the gene matches. The CDR3 sequence is 15 residues long. Germline CDR1 reads MNHEY; CDR2 reads SVGEGT. CDR3 loop: CASSYATGVSYEQYF. The CDR3 nucleotides read TGTGCCAGCAGTTATGCTACAGGGGTCTCCTACGAGCAGTACTTC.

A note on this clonotype: Its ends do not fully match the called genes, so a read error is possible. The V and J genes are TRBV9 and TRBJ2-5; D is possibly TRBD2 (7 bases). The V gene's germline CDR1 is SGDLS and CDR2 YYNGEE. The CDR3 sequence is 16 residues long. The CDR3: CASGVVSRGGHETQYF. CDR3 sequence (DNA): TGTGCCAGCGGCGTAGTTTCTCGCGGGGGCCACGAGACCCAGTACTTC.

This rearrangement joins TRBV5-5 to TRBJ2-5, with D perhaps TRBD2 (5 bases). This CDR3 is 13 amino acids long. V was cut by 2 bases and J by 5 bases, with 10 bases left in between. Looked up from germline, CDR1 is SGHKS and CDR2 is YYEKEE (reference sequence). This CDR3 is CASSFRPGETQYF. The CDR3 nucleotides are TGTGCCAGCAGCTTCCGACCGGGGGAGACCCAGTACTTC.

This clonotype was seen only a few times. The CDR3 spells CSVRGAAGELFF. DNA of the CDR3: TGCAGCGTTCGAGGGGCGGCCGGGGAGCTGTTTTTT. The rearrangement uses TRBV29-1 and TRBJ2-2; D tentatively reads TRBD1 or TRBD2 (5 bases each). Trimming took off 5 bases at V and 6 bases at J, with 10 bases between the two ends. This CDR3 comprises 12 residues. Germline V gene sequence: CDR1 SQVTM, CDR2 ANQGSEA.